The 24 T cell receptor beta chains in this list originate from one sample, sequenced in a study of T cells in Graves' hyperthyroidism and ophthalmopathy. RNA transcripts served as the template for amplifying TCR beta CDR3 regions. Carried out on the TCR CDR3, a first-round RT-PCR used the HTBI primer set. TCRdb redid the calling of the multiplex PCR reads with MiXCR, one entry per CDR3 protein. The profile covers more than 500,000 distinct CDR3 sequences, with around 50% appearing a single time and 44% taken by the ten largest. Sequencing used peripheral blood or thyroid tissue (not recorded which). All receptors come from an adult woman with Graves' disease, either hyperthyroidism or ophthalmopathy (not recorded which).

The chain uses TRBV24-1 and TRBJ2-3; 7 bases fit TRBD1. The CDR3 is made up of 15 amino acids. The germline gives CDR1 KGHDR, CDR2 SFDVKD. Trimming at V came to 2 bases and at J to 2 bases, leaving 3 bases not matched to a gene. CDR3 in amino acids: CATSDWDSTTDTQYF. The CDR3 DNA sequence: TGTGCCACCAGTGATTGGGACAGCACCACAGATACGCAGTATTTT.

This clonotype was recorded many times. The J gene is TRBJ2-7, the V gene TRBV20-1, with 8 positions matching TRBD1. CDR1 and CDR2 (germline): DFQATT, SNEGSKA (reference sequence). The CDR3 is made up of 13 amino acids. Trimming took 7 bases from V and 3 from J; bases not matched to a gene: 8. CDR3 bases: TGCAGTGGAAACTCAGGGGGCATCTACGAGCAGTACTTC. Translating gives CSGNSGGIYEQYF.

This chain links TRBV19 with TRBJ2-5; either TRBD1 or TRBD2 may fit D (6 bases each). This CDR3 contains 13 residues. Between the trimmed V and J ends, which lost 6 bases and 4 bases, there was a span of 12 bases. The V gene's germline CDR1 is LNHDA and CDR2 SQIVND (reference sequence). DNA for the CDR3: TGTGCCAGTAGAAAGGGGGGAATAGAGACCCAGTACTTC. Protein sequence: CASRKGGIETQYF.

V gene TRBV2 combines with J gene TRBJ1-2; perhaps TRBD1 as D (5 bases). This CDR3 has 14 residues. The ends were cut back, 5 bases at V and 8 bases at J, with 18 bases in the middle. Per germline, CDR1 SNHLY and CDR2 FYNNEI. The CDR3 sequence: CASSLYGQGFGYTF. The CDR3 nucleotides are TGTGCCAGCAGTTTATATGGGCAGGGTTTCGGCTACACCTTC.

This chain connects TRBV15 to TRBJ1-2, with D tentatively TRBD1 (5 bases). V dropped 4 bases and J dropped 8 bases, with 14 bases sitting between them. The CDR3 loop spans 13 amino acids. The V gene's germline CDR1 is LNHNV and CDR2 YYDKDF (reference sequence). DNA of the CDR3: TGTGCCACCAGCACCGAGACAGTAGAAGGCTACACCTTC. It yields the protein CATSTETVEGYTF. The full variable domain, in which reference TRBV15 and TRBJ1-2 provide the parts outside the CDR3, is DAMVIQNPRYQVTQFGKPVTLSCSQTLNHNVMYWYQQKSSQAPKLLFHYYDKDFNNEADTPDNFQSRRPNTSFCFLDIRSPGLGDTAMYLCATSTETVEGYTFGSGTRLTVV.

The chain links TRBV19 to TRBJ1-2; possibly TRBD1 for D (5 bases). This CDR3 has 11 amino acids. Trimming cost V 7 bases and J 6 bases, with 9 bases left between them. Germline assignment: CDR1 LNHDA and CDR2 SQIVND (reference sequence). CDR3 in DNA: TGTGCCAGTAATGAAGGGGATGGCTACACCTTC. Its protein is CASNEGDGYTF.

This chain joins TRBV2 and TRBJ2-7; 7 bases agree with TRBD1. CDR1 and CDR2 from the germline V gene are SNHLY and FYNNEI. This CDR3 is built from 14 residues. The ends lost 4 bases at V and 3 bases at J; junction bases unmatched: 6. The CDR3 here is CASSALRQGYEQYF. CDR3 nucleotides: TGTGCCAGCAGTGCGTTGAGACAGGGCTACGAGCAGTACTTC.

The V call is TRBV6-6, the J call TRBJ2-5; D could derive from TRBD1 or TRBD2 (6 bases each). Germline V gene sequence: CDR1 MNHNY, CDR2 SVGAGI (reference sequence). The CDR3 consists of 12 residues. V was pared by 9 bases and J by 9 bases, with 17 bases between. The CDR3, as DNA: TGTGCCAGTAAGGGGGGCAATCAGCCCCAGTACTTC. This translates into CASKGGNQPQYF.

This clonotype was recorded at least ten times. CDR3 in amino acids: CSVEPGTYNTEAFF. The CDR3 bases are TGCAGCGTTGAACCGGGAACATATAACACTGAAGCTTTCTTT. The chain joins TRBV29-1 to TRBJ1-1; no clear D. CDR1 is SQVTM and CDR2 is ANQGSEA in the germline V gene. Trimming shortened V by 2 bases and J by 2 bases, and 12 bases separated the two germline ends. The CDR3 is made up of 14 amino acids.

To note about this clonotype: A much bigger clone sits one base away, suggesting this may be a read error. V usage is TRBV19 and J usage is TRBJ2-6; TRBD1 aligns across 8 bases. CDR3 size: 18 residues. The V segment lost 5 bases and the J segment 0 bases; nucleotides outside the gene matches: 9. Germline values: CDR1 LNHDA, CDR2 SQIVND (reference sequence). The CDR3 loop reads CASSPYGQGCSGANVLTF. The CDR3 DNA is TGTGCCAGTAGTCCCTATGGACAGGGATGCTCTGGGGCCAACGTCCTGACTTTC.

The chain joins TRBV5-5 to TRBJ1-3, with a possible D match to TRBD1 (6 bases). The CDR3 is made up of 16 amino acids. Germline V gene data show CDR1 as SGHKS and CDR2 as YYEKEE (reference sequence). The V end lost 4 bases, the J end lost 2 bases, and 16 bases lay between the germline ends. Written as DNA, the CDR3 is TGTGCCAGCAGCCAGAGTTTCAGGGGAACTGGAAACACCATATATTTT. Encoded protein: CASSQSFRGTGNTIYF.

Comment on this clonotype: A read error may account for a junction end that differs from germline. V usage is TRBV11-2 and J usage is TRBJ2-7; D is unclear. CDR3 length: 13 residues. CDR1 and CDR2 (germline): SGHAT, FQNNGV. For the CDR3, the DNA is TGCGCCAGCAGCCAATGGGGATCCTACGAGCAGTACTTC. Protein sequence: CASSQWGSYEQYF.

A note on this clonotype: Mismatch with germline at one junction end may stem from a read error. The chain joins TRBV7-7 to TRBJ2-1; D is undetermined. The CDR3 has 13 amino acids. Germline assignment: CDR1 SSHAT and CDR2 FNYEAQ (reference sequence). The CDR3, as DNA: TGTGCTAGCAGCTTAGGTTTCTACAATGAGCAGTTCTTC. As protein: CASSLGFYNEQFF.

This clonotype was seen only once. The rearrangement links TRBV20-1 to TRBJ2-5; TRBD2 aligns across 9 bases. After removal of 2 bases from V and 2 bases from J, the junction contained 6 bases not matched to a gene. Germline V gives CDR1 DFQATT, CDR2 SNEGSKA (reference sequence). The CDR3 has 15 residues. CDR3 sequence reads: CSARPSGAGQETQYF. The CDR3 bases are TGCAGTGCTAGACCTAGCGGGGCAGGTCAAGAGACCCAGTACTTC.

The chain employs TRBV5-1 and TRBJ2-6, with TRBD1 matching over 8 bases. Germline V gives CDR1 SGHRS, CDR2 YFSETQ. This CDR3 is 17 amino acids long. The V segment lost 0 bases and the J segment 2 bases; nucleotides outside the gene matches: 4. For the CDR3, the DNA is TGCGCCAGCAGCTTGGGACAGGGGAGCGCTGGGGCCAACGTCCTGACTTTC. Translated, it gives CASSLGQGSAGANVLTF.

The CDR3 region has the DNA TGTGCCATCAGTAAACCGGGACAGTATGAAGCTTTCTTT. It encodes CAISKPGQYEAFF. The chain couples TRBV10-3 to TRBJ1-1; TRBD1 matches at 7 bases. V lost 5 bases, J lost 7 bases, and 7 bases stayed unmatched. There are 13 residues in the CDR3. From germline, CDR1 is ENHRY and CDR2 SYGVKD.

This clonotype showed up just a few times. CDR3 sequence reads: CAIRAGETEKLFF. In DNA, the CDR3 is TGTGCCATCCGTGCGGGCGAAACCGAAAAACTGTTTTTT. The chain links TRBV10-3 to TRBJ1-4; D gene uncertain. Per the germline V gene, CDR1 is ENHRY and CDR2 is SYGVKD. The CDR3 totals 13 residues. V lost 8 bases and J lost 8, with 15 bases in between.

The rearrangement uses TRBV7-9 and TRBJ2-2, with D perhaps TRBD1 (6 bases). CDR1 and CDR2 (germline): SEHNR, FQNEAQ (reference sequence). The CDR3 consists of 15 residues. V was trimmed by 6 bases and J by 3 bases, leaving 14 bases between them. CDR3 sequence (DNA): TGTGCCAGCAGTGCAACCGGGACATACACCGGGGAGCTGTTTTTT. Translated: CASSATGTYTGELFF.

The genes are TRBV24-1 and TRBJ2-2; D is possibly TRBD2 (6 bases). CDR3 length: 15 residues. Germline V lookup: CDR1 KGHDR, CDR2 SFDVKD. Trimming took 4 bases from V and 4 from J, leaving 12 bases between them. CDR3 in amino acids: CATSESSGGTGELFF. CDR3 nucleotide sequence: TGTGCCACCAGTGAGAGTTCCGGGGGCACCGGGGAGCTGTTTTTT.

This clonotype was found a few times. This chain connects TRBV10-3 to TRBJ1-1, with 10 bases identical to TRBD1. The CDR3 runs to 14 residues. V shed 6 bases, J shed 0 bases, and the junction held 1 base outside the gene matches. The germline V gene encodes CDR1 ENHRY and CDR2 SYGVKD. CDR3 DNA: TGTGCCATCAGGGGACAGGGGATGAACACTGAAGCTTTCTTT. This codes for CAIRGQGMNTEAFF.

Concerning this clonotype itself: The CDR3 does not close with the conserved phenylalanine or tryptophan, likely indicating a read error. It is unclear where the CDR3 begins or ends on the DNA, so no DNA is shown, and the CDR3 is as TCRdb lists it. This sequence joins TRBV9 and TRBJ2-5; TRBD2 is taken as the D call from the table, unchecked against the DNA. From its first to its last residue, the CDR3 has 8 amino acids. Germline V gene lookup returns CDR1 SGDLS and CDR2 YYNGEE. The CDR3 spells CASNPTTS.

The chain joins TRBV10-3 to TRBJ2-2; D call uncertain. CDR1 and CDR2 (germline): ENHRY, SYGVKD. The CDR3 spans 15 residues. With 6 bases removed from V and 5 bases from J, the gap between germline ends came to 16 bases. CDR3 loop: CAIRDRTEFTGELFF. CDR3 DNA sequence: TGTGCCATCAGGGACCGAACTGAGTTTACCGGGGAGCTGTTTTTT.

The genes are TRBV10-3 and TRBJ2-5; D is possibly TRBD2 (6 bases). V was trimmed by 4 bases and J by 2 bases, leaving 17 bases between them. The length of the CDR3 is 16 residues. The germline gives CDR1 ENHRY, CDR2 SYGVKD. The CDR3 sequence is CAISGGPGAGQETQYF. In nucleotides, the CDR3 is TGTGCCATCAGTGGGGGTCCGGGAGCAGGACAAGAGACCCAGTACTTC.

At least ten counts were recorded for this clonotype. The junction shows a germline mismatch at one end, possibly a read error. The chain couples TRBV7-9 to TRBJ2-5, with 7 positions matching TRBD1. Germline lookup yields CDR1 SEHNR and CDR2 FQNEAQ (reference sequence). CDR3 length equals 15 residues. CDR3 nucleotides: TGTGCCAGCAGCACTACCGGGACAGCCCAAGAGGCCCAGTACTTC. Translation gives CASSTTGTAQEAQYF.